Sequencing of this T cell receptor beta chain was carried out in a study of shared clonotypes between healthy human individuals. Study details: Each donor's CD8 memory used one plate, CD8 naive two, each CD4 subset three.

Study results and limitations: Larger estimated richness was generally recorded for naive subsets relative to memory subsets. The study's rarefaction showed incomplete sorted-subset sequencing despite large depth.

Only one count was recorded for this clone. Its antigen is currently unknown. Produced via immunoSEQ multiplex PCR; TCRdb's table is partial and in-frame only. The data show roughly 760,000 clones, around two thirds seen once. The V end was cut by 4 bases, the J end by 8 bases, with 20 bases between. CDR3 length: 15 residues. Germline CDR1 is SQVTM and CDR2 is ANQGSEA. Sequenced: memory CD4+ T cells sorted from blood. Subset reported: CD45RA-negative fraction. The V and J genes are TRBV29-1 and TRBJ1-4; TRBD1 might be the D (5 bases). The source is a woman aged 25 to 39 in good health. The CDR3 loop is CSVVVQGGRGEKLFF. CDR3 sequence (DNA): TGCAGCGTTGTAGTTCAGGGAGGAAGGGGCGAAAAACTGTTTTTT.